This T cell receptor beta chain came from a study of T cells after yellow fever vaccination. From the 5' RACE reads, TCRdb called clonotypes with MiXCR, one entry per CDR3 protein. This table holds roughly 340,000 distinct CDR3 sequences, 3% to 4.5% found once. V shed 0 bases and J shed 2 bases, with 17 bases lying between them. There are 18 residues in the CDR3. Germline V gives CDR1 LGHDT, CDR2 YNNKEL (reference sequence). The J gene is TRBJ2-4, the V gene TRBV3-1; the D gene is possibly TRBD1 (5 bases). This TCR was recovered from a man younger than 30 who received the YFV17D yellow fever vaccine. The sequencing here drew on PBMCs, taken 5 days after the yellow fever booster vaccination. The chain's CDR3 is CASSQDLASTGPKNIQYF. Written as DNA, the CDR3 is TGTGCCAGCAGCCAAGATTTGGCCAGCACAGGTCCCAAAAACATTCAGTACTTC.